The 16 T cell receptor beta chains below all came from one sample that was sequenced in a study of cytomegalovirus exposure and HLA in healthy donors. The PCR employed 60 Vbeta primers together with 13 Jbeta primers. The repertoire was sequenced with immunoSEQ multiplex PCR; TCRdb's copy has only in-frame clones and lacks some. The sample table sets out around 34,000 clones. The sequenced sample was PBMCs. The receptors stem from a woman between 35 and 50 years old in good health and CMV-seropositive.

The CDR3 loop reads CASSLSAGGVGKNIQYF. The CDR3 DNA reads TGTGCCAGCAGTTTATCGGCAGGGGGCGTTGGCAAAAACATTCAGTACTTC. The rearrangement links TRBV28 to TRBJ2-4, with TRBD1 identical over 8 bases. With V trimmed by 1 base and J by 3 bases, 8 bases remained unmatched. CDR1 and CDR2 from the germline V gene are MDHEN and SYDVKM. This CDR3 region has 17 residues.

The V and J genes are TRBV27 and TRBJ1-2; D not certain. From germline, CDR1 is MNHEY and CDR2 SMNVEV (reference sequence). This CDR3 is built from 17 residues. V was trimmed by 0 bases and J by 8 bases, leaving 22 bases between them. CDR3 in amino acids: CASSLSSPFGESGGYTF. CDR3 in DNA: TGTGCCAGCAGTTTATCTTCGCCTTTCGGGGAAAGCGGGGGCTACACCTTC.

V and J are TRBV6-1 and TRBJ1-2; 7 bases match TRBD1. Germline values: CDR1 MNHNS, CDR2 SASEGT. The CDR3 is made up of 15 amino acids. V lost 5 bases, J lost 6 bases, and 12 bases stayed unmatched. This chain's CDR3 is CASSTFGQGVNGYTF. Here the CDR3 DNA reads TGTGCCAGCAGTACCTTCGGGCAGGGGGTTAATGGCTACACCTTC.

As regards this clone: An end of the junction does not agree with germline; a read error may underlie this. The J gene is TRBJ1-5, the V gene TRBV6-5; TRBD1 agrees at 9 bases. Germline V gene data show CDR1 as MNHEY and CDR2 as SVGAGI. There are 15 residues in the CDR3. In DNA, the CDR3 is TGTGCCAGCAGTTATACAGGGGGCGCCGATCAGCACCAGCATTTT. This codes for CASSYTGGADQHQHF.

The chain is built from TRBV4-3 and TRBJ2-2, with 11 bases aligning to TRBD1. Germline V gene data show CDR1 as LGHNA and CDR2 as YSLEER. The CDR3 is 18 amino acids. The V and J ends lost 1 base and 5 bases, in that order; junction bases with no gene match: 9. The CDR3 is CASSQGWSGTGGTGELFF. DNA of the CDR3: TGCGCCAGCAGCCAAGGCTGGTCGGGGACAGGGGGAACCGGGGAGCTGTTTTTT.

Remarks on this clone: A junction boundary mismatches the germline segment, possibly from a read error. This rearrangement joins TRBV5-1 to TRBJ2-4; 7 bases match TRBD1. This CDR3 comprises 16 residues. Looked up from germline, CDR1 is SGHRS and CDR2 is YFSETQ. DNA of the CDR3: TGCGCCAGCAGGTTGGGGGACAGTCTAGCCAAAAACATTCAGTACTTC. This gives the protein CASRLGDSLAKNIQYF.

This chain links TRBV4-2 with TRBJ2-2; possibly TRBD1 for D (6 bases). The V end lost 0 bases, the J end lost 9 bases, and 8 bases lay between the germline ends. This CDR3 spans 13 amino acids. Germline V gives CDR1 LGHNA, CDR2 YNFKEQ. CDR3 sequence: CASSQDWDRELFF. The CDR3 nucleotides read TGTGCCAGCAGCCAAGATTGGGACAGGGAGCTGTTTTTT.

The chain links TRBV6-6 to TRBJ2-7; 7 bases are a match to TRBD1. CDR3 size: 14 residues. Losses at the gene ends were 0 bases for V and 4 bases for J; bases not matched to a gene: 3. Germline-derived CDR1 and CDR2 are MNHNY and SVGAGI (reference sequence). Written as DNA, the CDR3 is TGTGCCAGCAGTTACTCGGGACAGTCTTACGAGCAGTACTTC. The encoded protein is CASSYSGQSYEQYF.

CDR3 in DNA: TGCGCCAGCAGCCAAGGACTAGCGGGAAACTACGAGCAGTACTTC. Amino acids: CASSQGLAGNYEQYF. The chain combines TRBV5-1 with TRBJ2-7; TRBD2 matches 12 bases. V lost 4 bases, J lost 3 bases, and 5 bases stayed unmatched. The CDR3 loop spans 15 amino acids. CDR1 SGHRS and CDR2 YFSETQ come from the germline V gene. Full variable domain (remainder filled in from reference TRBV5-1 and TRBJ2-7): KAGVTQTPRYLIKTRGQQVTLSCSPISGHRSVSWYQQTPGQGLQFLFEYFSETQRNKGNFPGRFSGRQFSNSRSEMNVSTLELGDSALYLCASSQGLAGNYEQYFGPGTRLTVT.

The chain couples TRBV19 to TRBJ2-6; D unclear. V dropped 3 bases and J dropped 2 bases, with 11 bases sitting between them. The CDR3 runs to 16 residues. CDR1 is LNHDA, CDR2 SQIVND, per germline (reference sequence). This chain's CDR3 is CASSIPRGTGANVLTF. The DNA of the CDR3 is TGTGCCAGTAGTATCCCCCGAGGAACTGGGGCCAACGTCCTGACTTTC.

The gene calls are TRBV28 and TRBJ2-3; TRBD1 matches at 7 bases. Trimming cost V 1 base and J 7 bases; bases outside gene matches: 8. This CDR3 is built from 15 residues. Germline values: CDR1 MDHEN, CDR2 SYDVKM. The CDR3 region is CASSLLDQGDHTQYF. The DNA of the CDR3 is TGTGCCAGCAGTTTATTAGACCAGGGGGATCATACGCAGTATTTT.

The chain has TRBV30 and TRBJ1-1; 7 nucleotides align to TRBD1. The CDR3 extends over 12 amino acids. V shed 2 bases and J 4 bases; nucleotides not matched to a gene: 1. The V gene's germline CDR1 is GTSNPN and CDR2 SVGIG (reference sequence). CDR3 in DNA: TGTGCCTGGAGTTACAGGGGCACTGAAGCTTTCTTT. Its protein is CAWSYRGTEAFF.

The V gene is TRBV5-6, the J gene TRBJ1-2, with D perhaps matching TRBD1 (6 bases). The V and J ends lost 7 bases and 9 bases respectively, with 25 bases between them. The CDR3 length is 15 residues. Germline V gene lookup returns CDR1 SGHDT and CDR2 YYEEEE. The CDR3 sequence: CASSEGTRLVASYTF. For the CDR3, the DNA is TGTGCCAGCTCCGAGGGGACACGGTTGGTGGCGAGCTACACCTTC.

This chain uses TRBV5-1 with TRBJ1-1; the match to TRBD1 covers 11 bases. The CDR3 runs 16 residues. Germline lookup yields CDR1 SGHRS and CDR2 YFSETQ. J was trimmed by 2 bases and V by 1 base; bases with no gene match: 4. The CDR3 loop is CASSLWTGGLNTEAFF. For the CDR3, the DNA is TGCGCCAGCAGCTTGTGGACAGGGGGCCTAAACACTGAAGCTTTCTTT.

J is TRBJ2-1 and V is TRBV7-9; 7 positions agree with TRBD2. The V segment lost 4 bases and the J segment 5 bases; nucleotides outside the gene matches: 14. The CDR3 spans 17 residues. CDR1 is SEHNR and CDR2 is FQNEAQ in the germline V gene (reference sequence). CDR3 sequence: CASSSPRGGRAHNEQFF. The CDR3 DNA is TGTGCCAGCAGCTCACCCCGGGGAGGGAGGGCCCACAATGAGCAGTTCTTC.

The rearrangement uses TRBV9 and TRBJ1-3; 8 positions match TRBD1. CDR1 is SGDLS and CDR2 is YYNGEE in the germline V gene. V was clipped by 3 bases and J by 4 bases; unmatched bases: 9. The CDR3 sequence is 16 residues long. Here the CDR3 reads CASSASTTGGGNTIYF. CDR3 in DNA: TGTGCCAGCAGCGCCAGCACAACAGGGGGGGGAAACACCATATATTTT. The whole variable domain, filled in from reference TRBV9 and TRBJ1-3, reads DSGVTQTPKHLITATGQRVTLRCSPRSGDLSVYWYQQSLDQGLQFLIQYYNGEERAKGNILERFSAQQFPDLHSELNLSSLELGDSALYFCASSASTTGGGNTIYFGEGSWLTVV.